This T cell receptor (beta chain) comes out of a study of blood T cell repertoires in COVID-19. Study summary: PBMCs, B-cell-depleted T cells, or T cells were the source of the cDNA or gDNA that made up the material.

TCRdb's table, derived via immunoSEQ multiplex PCR, lists solely in-frame clones and lacks some. The sample has roughly 150,000 clones; less than 85% are singletons. Participant age was roughly 18 to 95 years, and participants resided in fewer than 25 US areas. This TCR derives from a man in his fifties or sixties who had recovered from COVID-19. The sample was PBMCs or T cells enriched from blood (not recorded which).

The CDR3 reads CASLVGRQGSSYEQYF. The CDR3, as DNA: TGCGCCAGCCTGGTCGGGCGACAGGGCAGCTCCTACGAGCAGTACTTC. The chain links TRBV5-1 to TRBJ2-7, with 7 bases identical to TRBD1. After removal of 7 bases from V and 0 bases from J, the junction contained 13 bases not matched to a gene. The CDR3 spans 16 residues. Germline-derived CDR1 and CDR2 are SGHRS and YFSETQ.